A selection of T cell receptor beta chains follows, all from one sample in a study of T-cell memory formation after mild COVID-19. TCRdb passed the 5' RACE reads through MiXCR, listing each CDR3 protein once. The repertoire holds 150,000 to 200,000 distinct CDR3 sequences, 16% seen once, with under 2.5% in the top ten. Sequences were obtained from PBMCs or a T cell subset sorted from them (not recorded which). The receptors come from an adult woman who had mild COVID-19 (a few samples of this study predate the infection). Cell type and time point are not known. The CDR3 runs from the conserved cysteine through the conserved F or W. Clone sizes are given selectively: once, few, many, or a class where the clone is expanded.

v_call	j_call	clone_size	cdr3_aa
TRBV30	TRBJ1-2	.	CAWVWRDTTAYTF
TRBV20-1	TRBJ2-3	few	CSARTSGGARTDTQYF
TRBV30	TRBJ2-5	.	CAWSDGNTETQYF
TRBV6-5	TRBJ2-6	few	CASARSSGANVLTF
TRBV4-1	TRBJ1-1	.	CASSPRYTNTEAFF
TRBV4-1	TRBJ2-3	few	CASSQEWAGGLAGGDTQYF
TRBV7-8	TRBJ1-5	.	CASSSDRANQPQHF
TRBV7-3	TRBJ2-3	.	CASSSQPTTQGAADTQYF
TRBV10-3	TRBJ2-7	many	CAIGTGTYEQYF
TRBV20-1	TRBJ2-5	few	CSARGSGTPGETQYF
TRBV12-3/TRBV12-4	TRBJ1-1	once	CASSLLRGPTAAFF
TRBV5-1	TRBJ1-5	.	CASSSTGLRDQPQHF
TRBV12-5	TRBJ1-6	.	CASGLEGLSPLHF
TRBV5-5	TRBJ1-2	few	CASSPWTLGGYGYTF
TRBV3-1	TRBJ2-2	few	CASSQGLEGGLFF
TRBV6-1	TRBJ2-1	.	CASSEPGVGNEQFF
TRBV11-2	TRBJ2-1	few	CASSSGTANEQFF
TRBV7-2	TRBJ2-5	many	CASSLAAETQYF
TRBV7-9	TRBJ2-1	many	CASSLGGRAYNEQFF
TRBV9	TRBJ2-4	.	CASSVGGALGENIQYF
TRBV7-2	TRBJ1-5	.	CASSQRGNQPQHF
TRBV7-3	TRBJ2-1	many	CASSTPGPFREQFF
TRBV12-3/TRBV12-4	TRBJ2-1	few	CASRGGTKAYNEQFF
TRBV6-5	TRBJ1-1	.	CASRRNPQNTEAFF
TRBV24-1	TRBJ2-5	few	CATGRVLAGNQETQYF
TRBV3-1	TRBJ1-6	.	CASSAGEGSPLHF
TRBV19	TRBJ1-2	.	CASKESNYGYTF
TRBV4-1	TRBJ1-2	.	CASSQVTRVDHYGYTF
TRBV12-3/TRBV12-4	TRBJ1-1	few	CASSSPWVSEAFF
TRBV5-1	TRBJ2-7	.	CASRDSSYEQYF
TRBV5-1	TRBJ2-3	many	CASSLAGGSFADTQYF
TRBV7-6	TRBJ2-5	few	CASSLVGGRRETQYF
TRBV20-1	TRBJ2-3	many	CSVRSGRDTQYF
TRBV3-1	TRBJ2-7	many	CASSRTSGARSYEQYF
TRBV5-1	TRBJ2-5	few	CASSLAGGSSQETQYF
TRBV20-1	TRBJ2-5	few	CSASRGAPQETQYF
TRBV5-1	TRBJ1-1	.	CASSSQGNEAFF
TRBV7-9	TRBJ2-7	.	CASSSLTSGAANEAQYF
TRBV29-1	TRBJ2-2	.	CSVVGRGGELFF
TRBV5-1	TRBJ1-1	.	CASSLEAAVGTEAFF
TRBV29-1	TRBJ2-7	few	CSAQLEQYF